This T cell receptor beta chain derives from a study of tumor-infiltrating lymphocytes in localized non-small cell lung cancer. V shed 5 bases, J shed 1 base, and the junction held 7 bases outside the gene matches. This CDR3 spans 17 amino acids. Looked up from germline, CDR1 is SGHTA and CDR2 is FQGNSA. General study findings and limits: Only some patients had TCR sequencing, depending on available tissue.

Only in-frame clones appear in the TCRdb table, and some are missing; sequencing was by immunoSEQ multiplex PCR. Here the sample spans 12,000 or so clones, over 75% being singletons. As for this clone: The antigen remains undetermined.

Sequencing was performed on lung tumor tissue. The receptor was derived from a human donor with non-small cell lung cancer. The gene calls are TRBV7-2 and TRBJ2-2; 10 positions agree with TRBD1. The CDR3 nucleotides are TGTGCCAGCAGCCCAGGGGACAGGGGCTGGAACACCGGGGAGCTGTTTTTT. It translates to CASSPGDRGWNTGELFF.